This TCR beta chain was identified during a study of Graves' ophthalmopathy and Graves' hyperthyroidism. Study conclusions and caveats: Also, most clonotypes expanded in the thyroid above 0.001 frequency appeared in blood. A model of 13 signatures distinguished ophthalmopathy from stable hyperthyroidism at approximately 90% sensitivity and about 80% specificity. Ophthalmopathy progression was predicted by the model at approximately 71% sensitivity and roughly 72% specificity.

V lost 6 bases to trimming and J lost 2 bases, with 13 bases between them. CDR1 is SEHNR and CDR2 is FQNEAQ in the germline V gene (reference sequence). CDR3 length: 15 amino acids. For repertoire sequencing, the TCR beta CDR3 regions were amplified from RNA transcripts. An initial RT-PCR round employing HTBI primers preceded a second-round multiplex PCR. Each CDR3 protein is one row after TCRdb ran MiXCR on the multiplex PCR reads. This repertoire shows hundreds of thousands of distinct CDR3 sequences, roughly 41% found once; its top ten account for 3% to 3.5%. Of note for this clonotype: Its specificity is not known.

The clonotype comes from an adult man with Graves' ophthalmopathy. The V gene is TRBV7-9, the J gene TRBJ2-2; D unclear. The specimen sequenced was peripheral blood. The CDR3 DNA is TGTGCCAGCAGTCAACGGGCCATTAACACCGGGGAGCTGTTTTTT. It encodes CASSQRAINTGELFF.